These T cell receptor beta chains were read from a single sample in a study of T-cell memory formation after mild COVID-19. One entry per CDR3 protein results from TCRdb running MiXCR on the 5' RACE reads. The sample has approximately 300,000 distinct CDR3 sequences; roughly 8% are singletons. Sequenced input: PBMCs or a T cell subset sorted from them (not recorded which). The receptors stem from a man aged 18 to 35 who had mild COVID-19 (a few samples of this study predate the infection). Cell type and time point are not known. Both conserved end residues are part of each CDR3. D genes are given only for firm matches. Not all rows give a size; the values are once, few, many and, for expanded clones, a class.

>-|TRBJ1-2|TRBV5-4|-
CASSLEGRYGYTF
TGTGCCAGCAGCTTGGAAGGACGCTATGGCTACACCTTC
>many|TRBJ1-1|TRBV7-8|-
CASSLDAQGGTEAFF
TGTGCCAGCAGCTTAGACGCCCAGGGTGGGACTGAAGCTTTCTTT
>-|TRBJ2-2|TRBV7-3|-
CASRIAAGELFF
TGTGCCAGCAGGATTGCGGCCGGGGAGCTGTTTTTT
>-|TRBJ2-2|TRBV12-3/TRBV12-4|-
CASSLDGSEGTGELFF
TGTGCCAGCAGTTTAGATGGATCTGAGGGCACCGGGGAGCTGTTTTTT
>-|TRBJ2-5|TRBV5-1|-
CASSLVPFGGTQYF
TGCGCCAGCAGCTTGGTGCCATTTGGGGGGACCCAGTACTTC
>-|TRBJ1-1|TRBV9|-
CASSGPGNTEAFF
TGTGCCAGCAGCGGCCCGGGGAACACTGAAGCTTTCTTT
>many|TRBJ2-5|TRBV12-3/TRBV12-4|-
CASSFLRNQETQYF
TGTGCCAGCAGTTTCTTAAGGAACCAAGAGACCCAGTACTTC
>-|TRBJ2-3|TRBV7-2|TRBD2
CASVSGRASDTQYF
TGTGCCAGCGTCAGCGGGAGGGCTTCAGATACGCAGTATTTT
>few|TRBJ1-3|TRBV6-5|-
CASSYSRGASSGNTIYF
TGTGCCAGCAGTTACTCCAGAGGGGCTAGCTCTGGAAACACCATATATTTT
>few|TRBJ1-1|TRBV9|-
CASSEMQGSEAFF
TGTGCCAGCAGCGAGATGCAGGGTTCTGAAGCTTTCTTT
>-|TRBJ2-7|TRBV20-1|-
CSARDPRSGNQGYEQYF
TGCAGTGCTAGAGATCCTCGCTCGGGCAACCAGGGTTACGAGCAGTACTTC
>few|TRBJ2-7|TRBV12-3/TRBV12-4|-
CASSLSNLSEQYF
TGTGCCAGCAGTTTATCTAATCTGAGCGAGCAGTACTTC
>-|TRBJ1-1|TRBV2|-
CASSGGPRSEAFF
TGTGCCAGCAGTGGGGGCCCAAGGTCTGAAGCTTTCTTT
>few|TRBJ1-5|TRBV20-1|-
CSARKLLRGRKVNQPQHF
TGCAGTGCTAGAAAACTCCTCCGGGGGAGGAAGGTTAATCAGCCCCAGCATTTT
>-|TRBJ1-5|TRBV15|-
CATSRDRRHQPQHF
TGTGCCACCAGCAGAGATAGGCGCCATCAGCCCCAGCATTTT
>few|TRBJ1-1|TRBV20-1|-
CSASLGGPDTEAFF
TGCAGTGCTAGCCTCGGGGGGCCGGACACTGAAGCTTTCTTT
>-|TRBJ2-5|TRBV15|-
CATSSPNGRYQETQYF
TGTGCCACCAGCAGCCCCAACGGCAGGTACCAAGAGACCCAGTACTTC
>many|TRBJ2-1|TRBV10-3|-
CAISDPSRTQKYNEQFF
TGTGCCATCAGTGACCCGTCCCGGACCCAAAAATACAATGAGCAGTTCTTC
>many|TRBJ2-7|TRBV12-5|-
CASGPPMDIRPVQYF
TGTGCTAGTGGCCCTCCTATGGACATCCGTCCGGTGCAGTACTTC
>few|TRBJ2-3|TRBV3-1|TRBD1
CASSQRQGRTDTQYF
TGTGCCAGCAGCCAGAGACAGGGCCGCACAGATACGCAGTATTTT
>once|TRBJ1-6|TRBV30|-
CAWSGGQGRSPLHF
TGTGCCTGGAGTGGAGGCCAGGGGCGATCACCCCTCCACTTT
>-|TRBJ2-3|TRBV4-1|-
CASSQEFAPSPDTQYF
TGCGCCAGCAGCCAAGAGTTTGCCCCAAGTCCAGATACGCAGTATTTT
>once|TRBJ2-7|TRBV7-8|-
CASSHAASYEQYF
TGTGCCAGCAGTCACGCCGCATCCTACGAGCAGTACTTC
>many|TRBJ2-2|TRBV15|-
CATSRDYTGELFF
TGTGCCACCAGCAGAGATTACACCGGGGAGCTGTTTTTT
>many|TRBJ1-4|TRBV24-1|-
CATSTGTTGEKLFF
TGTGCCACCAGCACCGGGACAACCGGCGAAAAACTGTTTTTT
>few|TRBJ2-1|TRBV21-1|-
CASGGAFRLHNEQFF
TGTGCCAGCGGAGGGGCCTTTCGCCTACACAATGAGCAGTTCTTC
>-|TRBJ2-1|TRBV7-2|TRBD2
CASSPSGLARSDEQFF
TGTGCCAGCAGCCCTTCCGGACTAGCAAGGAGCGACGAGCAGTTCTTC
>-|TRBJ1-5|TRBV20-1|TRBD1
CSARDDRGIGQPQHF
TGCAGTGCTAGAGATGACAGGGGGATCGGTCAGCCCCAGCATTTT
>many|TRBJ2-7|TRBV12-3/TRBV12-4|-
CASSYYRIYEQYF
TGTGCCAGCAGTTACTACAGGATTTACGAGCAGTACTTC
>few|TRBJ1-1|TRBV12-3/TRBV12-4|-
CASSLGIQWGTEAFF
TGTGCCAGCAGTTTAGGGATCCAATGGGGCACTGAAGCTTTCTTT
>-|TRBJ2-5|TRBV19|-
CASSDGIRTWKETQYF
TGTGCCAGTAGTGACGGCATTCGAACGTGGAAAGAGACCCAGTACTTC
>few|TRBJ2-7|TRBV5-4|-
CASRRDFDEQYF
TGTGCCAGCCGGAGGGATTTTGACGAGCAGTACTTC
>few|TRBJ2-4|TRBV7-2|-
CASSLFLNIQYF
TGTGCCAGCAGCTTATTTTTGAACATTCAGTACTTC
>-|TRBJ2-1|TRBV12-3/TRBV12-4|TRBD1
CASSLRGPNPNNEQFF
TGTGCCAGCAGTTTAAGGGGGCCGAACCCTAACAATGAGCAGTTCTTC
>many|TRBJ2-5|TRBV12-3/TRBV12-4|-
CASSFRGTQETQYF
TGTGCCAGCAGTTTCCGGGGGACCCAAGAGACCCAGTACTTC
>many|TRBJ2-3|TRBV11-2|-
CASSLDVGRARADTQYF
TGTGCCAGCAGCTTAGATGTCGGCAGGGCTCGAGCAGATACGCAGTATTTT
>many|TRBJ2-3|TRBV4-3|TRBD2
CASSQDKRGGDTQYF
TGCGCCAGCAGCCAAGATAAGAGGGGAGGGGATACGCAGTATTTT
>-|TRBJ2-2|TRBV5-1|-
CASSFALARTGELFF
TGCGCCAGCAGCTTCGCGCTAGCGAGAACCGGGGAGCTGTTTTTT
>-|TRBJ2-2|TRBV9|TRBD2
CASSRRGGASAGELFF
TGTGCCAGCAGTCGCCGCGGGGGGGCCTCCGCCGGGGAGCTGTTTTTT
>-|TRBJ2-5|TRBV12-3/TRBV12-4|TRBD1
CASSQDRGETQYF
TGTGCCAGCAGTCAGGACAGGGGAGAGACCCAGTACTTC
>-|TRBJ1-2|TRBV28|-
CASSSPRRSSNYGYTF
TGTGCCAGCAGCTCACCTCGGAGGTCGTCAAACTATGGCTACACCTTC
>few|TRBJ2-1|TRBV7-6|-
CASSHYRILGHEQFF
TGTGCCAGCAGCCACTACAGGATTCTGGGGCATGAGCAGTTCTTC
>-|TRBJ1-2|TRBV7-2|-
CASTRLSYGYTF
TGTGCCAGCACCCGTCTGTCCTATGGCTACACCTTC
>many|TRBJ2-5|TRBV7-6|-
CASSLGTAPETQYF
TGTGCCAGCAGCCTCGGGACTGCCCCAGAGACCCAGTACTTC
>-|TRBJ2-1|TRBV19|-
CASSIGSSYNEQFF
TGTGCCAGTAGTATCGGGAGCTCCTACAATGAGCAGTTCTTC
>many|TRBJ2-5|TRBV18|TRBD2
CASSPGTGGETQYF
TGTGCCAGCTCGCCCGGGACGGGGGGAGAGACCCAGTACTTC
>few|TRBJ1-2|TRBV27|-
CASSLSGFGGYTF
TGTGCCAGCAGTTTATCGGGTTTCGGGGGCTACACCTTC
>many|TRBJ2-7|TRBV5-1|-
CASSLHGFYEQYF
TGCGCCAGCAGCCTCCATGGGTTCTACGAGCAGTACTTC
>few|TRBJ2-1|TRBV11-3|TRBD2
CASSFSGGSNEQFF
TGTGCCAGCAGCTTTAGCGGGGGGTCCAATGAGCAGTTCTTC
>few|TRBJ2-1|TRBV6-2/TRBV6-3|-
CASGVYSSYNEQFF
TGTGCCAGCGGGGTCTACAGCTCCTACAATGAGCAGTTCTTC
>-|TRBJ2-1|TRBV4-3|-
CASSQDPLSSGEQFF
TGCGCCAGCAGCCAAGATCCTTTATCGAGTGGTGAGCAGTTCTTC
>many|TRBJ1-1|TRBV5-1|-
CASSPGTGPTEAFF
TGCGCCAGCAGTCCCGGGACGGGCCCCACTGAAGCTTTCTTT
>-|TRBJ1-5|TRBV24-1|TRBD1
CATSDSGQGENQPQHF
TGTGCCACCAGTGATTCGGGACAGGGGGAAAATCAGCCCCAGCATTTT
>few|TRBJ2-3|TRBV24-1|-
CATSDLIGLGTDTQYF
TGTGCCACCAGTGATTTGATTGGATTGGGCACAGATACGCAGTATTTT
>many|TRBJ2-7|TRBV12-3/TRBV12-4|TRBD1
CASSLALRGQGVIEQYF
TGTGCCAGCAGTTTAGCGCTAAGAGGGCAGGGGGTCATAGAGCAGTACTTC
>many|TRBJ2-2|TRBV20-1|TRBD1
CSARDPGQGAGTGELFF
TGCAGTGCTAGAGATCCCGGACAGGGGGCCGGCACCGGGGAGCTGTTTTTT
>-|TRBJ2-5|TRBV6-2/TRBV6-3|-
CASTEIRRETQYF
TGTGCCAGCACCGAAATCCGTCGGGAGACCCAGTACTTC
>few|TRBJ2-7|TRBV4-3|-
CASSQDGWDLSYEQYF
TGCGCCAGCAGCCAAGATGGGTGGGACCTCTCCTACGAGCAGTACTTC
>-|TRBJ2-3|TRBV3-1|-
CASSRTDPDTQYF
TGTGCCAGCAGCCGGACAGATCCAGATACGCAGTATTTT
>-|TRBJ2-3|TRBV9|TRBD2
CASSVGVRSGGITDTQYF
TGTGCCAGCAGCGTAGGGGTCAGAAGCGGGGGAATCACAGATACGCAGTATTTT